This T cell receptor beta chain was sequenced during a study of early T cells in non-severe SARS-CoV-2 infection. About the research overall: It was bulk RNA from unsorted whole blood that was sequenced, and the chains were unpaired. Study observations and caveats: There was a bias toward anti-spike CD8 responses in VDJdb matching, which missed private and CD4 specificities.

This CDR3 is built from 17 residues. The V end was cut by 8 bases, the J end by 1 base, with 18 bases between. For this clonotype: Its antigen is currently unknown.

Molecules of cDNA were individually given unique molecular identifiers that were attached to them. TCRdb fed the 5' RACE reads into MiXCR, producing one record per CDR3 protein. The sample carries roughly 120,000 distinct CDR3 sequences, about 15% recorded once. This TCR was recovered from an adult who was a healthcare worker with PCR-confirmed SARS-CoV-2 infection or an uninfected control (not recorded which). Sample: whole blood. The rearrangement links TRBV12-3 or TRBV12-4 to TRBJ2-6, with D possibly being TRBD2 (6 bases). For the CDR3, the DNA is TGTGCCAGCTCTGCATCGGGACTTGCTTCTGGGGCCAACGTCCTGACTTTC. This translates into CASSASGLASGANVLTF.